This T cell receptor beta chain was obtained from a study of blood T cell repertoires in COVID-19 (dated by TCRdb to 2020 to 2021). In terms of the full investigation: Samples from collaborators originated in the United States, Italy and Spain and spanned both the acute and convalescent phases of COVID-19. Where HLA class I and class II types were available, the types were taken from metadata supplied by the sample provider, not from assay-based typing. The samples were drawn from the first 160 participants of the ongoing ImmuneRACE study and from more than 1,000 subjects provided by 6 global collaborators. Nearly every sample came with metadata listing a de-identified subject ID, COVID-19 status, age in years and sex. The material from the prospective study consisted of cDNA or gDNA derived from T cells, B-cell-depleted T cells, or PBMCs. Deeply sampled blood TCRbeta repertoires from subjects exposed to, actively infected with, or recovered from COVID-19 were included in the dataset. A freely available public database, intended as a resource for researchers studying the immune response to SARS-CoV-2, is where the repertoires were released.

Results the study describes overall, beyond this receptor: The amount of clinical and demographic metadata varied by source and participant and was provided uncurated.

A second Seattle source provided samples from volunteer blood donors who had recovered from COVID-19. The collaborating institutions used their own protocols to collect whole blood in K2EDTA tubes. For TCRbeta analysis, collaborators shipped samples in one of three forms: frozen whole blood, isolated PBMCs, or DNA extracted from either of those sample types. Worth noting for this clone: The antigen it recognizes is unknown. No base qualities exist here, and no much larger clone lies one base off it.

The immunoSEQ Assay, a bias-controlled multiplex PCR, was used to amplify TCRbeta CDR3 regions from genomic DNA. Regarding the original processing steps: Nucleated cell counts per sample were estimated from amplification of reference gene primers within the assay. To quantify the absolute abundance of each unique TCRbeta CDR3 rearrangement, sequence reads were collapsed and filtered. For each sample, productive Simpson clonality was calculated as the square root of Simpson's diversity index across productive rearrangements. TCRdb stores this immuneACCESS table with in-frame sequences only. Part of the clones is absent; in the studies checked, under half of the shortfall reflects unresolved V genes, and no reason is known for the rest. V, J and clone size derive from that table, while D and trimming were established from the DNA sequence. This sample holds a few hundred thousand clones; about 88% were observed only once. The ten largest make up 4% to 5% of the sample.

Sequencing was done on a sample of peripheral blood. The sequence was obtained from a woman in her 40s who had recovered from COVID-19.

In nucleotides, the sequence is TGCGCCAGCAGCCCCGGGACTAGCGATCACCAAGAGACCCAGTACTTC. Its protein product is CASSPGTSDHQETQYF. The chain joins TRBV5-1 to TRBJ2-5, with 10 bases matching TRBD2. V trim: 4 bases; J trim: 0 bases; unmatched bases: 6. The germline V gene gives CDR1 as SGHRS and CDR2 as YFSETQ. CDR3 length: 16 amino acids, cysteine to phenylalanine. Solely the CDR3 DNA is kept, with 48 bases framed from the first base. The CDR3 plus the reference TRBV5-1 and TRBJ2-5 genes for the other parts give the full variable domain: KAGVTQTPRYLIKTRGQQVTLSCSPISGHRSVSWYQQTPGQGLQFLFEYFSETQRNKGNFPGRFSGRQFSNSRSEMNVSTLELGDSALYLCASSPGTSDHQETQYFGPGTRLLVL.